This T cell receptor beta chain came from a study of response to subunit inactivated influenza vaccine. Overall study findings and caveats: It was the authors' suggestion that each seasonal influenza vaccination recruits few new T cells.

With regard to this clonotype: Its matching antigen is unknown.

The CDR3 contains 15 residues. The germline V and J ends were trimmed by 7 bases and 2 bases, with 15 bases remaining between them. TCRdb re-analysed the RT-PCR reads in MiXCR, keeping a single row per CDR3 protein. This table has about 540,000 distinct CDR3 sequences, under 25% appearing once. A further study also used this sample, focusing on T cells expressing NK-cell markers. That study adds: Production of TCR beta cDNA relied on 5'RACE template switching with UMIs.

The sample in question was CD4+ T cells sorted from PBMCs, obtained less than 13 days after vaccination. The chain combines TRBV12-3 or TRBV12-4 with TRBJ2-1, with a weak D call TRBD1 (6 bases). The source is a man over 45 who received an inactivated influenza vaccine. The CDR3 spells CASTARRTAYNEQFF. The CDR3 nucleotides are TGTGCCAGCACCGCCCGACGGACAGCCTACAATGAGCAGTTCTTC.